The next 30 T cell receptor beta chains were all read from a single sample in a study of cytotoxic CD8 clonotypes in ibrutinib-treated CLL. The protocol was immunoSEQ multiplex PCR, while the TCRdb copy is restricted to in-frame clones and leaves out a portion. The data contain some 350,000 clones, around 66% of them singletons. The sample in question was PBMCs, obtained after 36 months of ibrutinib treatment. The source of these receptors is a human donor with chronic lymphocytic leukemia.

The chain combines TRBV7-8 with TRBJ2-7; 9 bases are shared with TRBD2. V was pared by 2 bases and J by 2 bases, with 10 bases of the junction left unmatched. Per germline, CDR1 SGHVS and CDR2 FQNEAQ. This CDR3 has 17 residues. The CDR3 region has the DNA TGTGCCAGCAGCTTAATGCGGGTCGCGGGAGGGCCCTACGAGCAGTACTTC. Translated: CASSLMRVAGGPYEQYF.

This sequence joins TRBV4-3 and TRBJ2-1; D is undetermined. CDR3 size: 15 residues. Trimming took 0 bases from V and 5 from J, leaving 11 bases between them. The germline CDR1 and CDR2 sequences are LGHNA and YSLEER. The CDR3 DNA reads TGCGCCAGCAGCCAAGACGGAGTAGAGGACAATGAGCAGTTCTTC. Protein product: CASSQDGVEDNEQFF.

The CDR3 nucleotides read TGTGCCAGCAGCTTAGGGTGGACCGGGGAGCTGTTTTTT. Its translation: CASSLGWTGELFF. V gene TRBV7-9 combines with J gene TRBJ2-2; D remains ambiguous. The V and J ends lost 1 base and 5 bases respectively, with 5 bases between them. CDR3 length: 13 residues. Germline V gene lookup returns CDR1 SEHNR and CDR2 FQNEAQ (reference sequence).

J is TRBJ1-3 and V is TRBV5-4; no clear D gene. CDR3 length equals 15 residues. The V end was cut by 5 bases, the J end by 0 bases, with 12 bases between. CDR1 is SGHNT and CDR2 is YYREEE in the germline V gene (reference sequence). The CDR3 DNA is TGTGCCAGCAGACCAGCGACCAGCTCTGGAAACACCATATATTTT. Translating gives CASRPATSSGNTIYF.

The chain joins TRBV15 to TRBJ1-2, with D possibly being TRBD1 (5 bases). Trimming shortened V by 3 bases and J by 6 bases, and 8 bases separated the two germline ends. CDR1 is LNHNV and CDR2 is YYDKDF in the germline V gene (reference sequence). The CDR3 totals 12 residues. CDR3 in DNA: TGTGCCACCAGCAGGCAGGGAGATGGCTACACCTTC. Protein: CATSRQGDGYTF.

The rearrangement links TRBV11-1 to TRBJ1-6; 9 bases line up with TRBD1. CDR3 size: 14 residues. J was trimmed by 9 bases and V by 5 bases; bases with no gene match: 5. Per the germline V gene, CDR1 is SGHAT and CDR2 is FQDESV (reference sequence). The CDR3 sequence: CASSRDRAVSPLHF. The CDR3 region has the DNA TGTGCCAGCAGCCGGGACAGGGCGGTTTCACCCCTCCACTTT. Drawing the rest from reference TRBV11-1 and TRBJ1-6, the complete variable domain is EAEVAQSPRYKITEKSQAVAFWCDPISGHATLYWYRQILGQGPELLVQFQDESVVDDSQLPKDRFSAERLKGVDSTLKIQPAELGDSAMYLCASSRDRAVSPLHFGNGTRLTVT.

The genes are TRBV9 and TRBJ2-1, with 9 nucleotides matching TRBD2. The V and J ends lost 0 bases and 9 bases, in that order; junction bases with no gene match: 7. CDR1 and CDR2 (germline): SGDLS, YYNGEE. CDR3 length equals 15 residues. The CDR3 here is CASSVAVAGEGEQFF. For the CDR3, the DNA is TGTGCCAGCAGCGTAGCTGTAGCGGGAGAAGGTGAGCAGTTCTTC. Drawing the rest from reference TRBV9 and TRBJ2-1, the complete variable domain is DSGVTQTPKHLITATGQRVTLRCSPRSGDLSVYWYQQSLDQGLQFLIQYYNGEERAKGNILERFSAQQFPDLHSELNLSSLELGDSALYFCASSVAVAGEGEQFFGPGTRLTVL.

The chain recombines TRBV2 with TRBJ1-5, with 7 bases lining up with TRBD1. V lost 3 bases and J lost 0; bases outside the gene matches: 8. The CDR3 spans 17 residues. The germline CDR1 and CDR2 sequences are SNHLY and FYNNEI. DNA of the CDR3: TGTGCCAGCAGTGATGTGCCAGGGGGAAGTAGCAATCAGCCCCAGCATTTT. Protein product: CASSDVPGGSSNQPQHF.

This clone was counted only a few times. J is TRBJ2-7 and V is TRBV6-6; no clear D. Trimming removed 4 bases from V and 7 bases from J, with 11 bases in between. The germline gives CDR1 MNHNY, CDR2 SVGAGI (reference sequence). This CDR3 is 12 amino acids long. CDR3 sequence reads: CASSLVAREQYF. CDR3 nucleotide sequence: TGTGCCAGCAGTTTGGTGGCGCGAGAGCAGTACTTC.

This clone was picked up a small number of times. The V gene is TRBV4-1, the J gene TRBJ1-5; 7 bases are shared with TRBD1. With V trimmed by 0 bases and J by 6 bases, 8 bases remained unmatched. CDR3 length: 16 residues. Germline loops: CDR1 MGHRA, CDR2 YSYEKL. The CDR3 region is CASSQDQRGRFQPQHF. The CDR3 DNA reads as TGCGCCAGCAGCCAAGATCAGAGGGGGCGTTTTCAGCCCCAGCATTTT.

This clone appeared a few times. This sequence joins TRBV4-1 and TRBJ1-6, with no clear D. Germline V gene sequence: CDR1 MGHRA, CDR2 YSYEKL. Trimming stripped 1 base from V and 5 bases from J, with 12 bases between. This CDR3 has 16 amino acids. CDR3 sequence reads: CASSQVFKVHNSPLHF. The DNA of the CDR3 is TGCGCCAGCAGCCAAGTCTTTAAGGTACATAATTCACCCCTCCACTTT.

This chain joins TRBV7-2 and TRBJ2-1; weak D call: TRBD2 (6 bases). Between the trimmed V and J ends, which lost 5 bases and 2 bases, there was a span of 13 bases. Germline CDR1 reads SGHTA; CDR2 reads FQGNSA. This CDR3 is 15 amino acids long. The DNA of the CDR3 is TGTGCCAGCAGCCAGGGACTGAACACCTACAATGAGCAGTTCTTC. Amino acid sequence: CASSQGLNTYNEQFF.

CDR3 in DNA: TGTGCCAGCAGAGGCGTCTCACAGGGTGTTGGCGGCTACACCTTC. Its translation is CASRGVSQGVGGYTF. This chain joins TRBV28 and TRBJ1-2; TRBD1 might be the D (6 bases). The CDR3 has 15 residues. The V and J ends lost 6 bases and 8 bases respectively, with 22 bases between them. Looked up from germline, CDR1 is MDHEN and CDR2 is SYDVKM.

The V call is TRBV6-7, the J call TRBJ2-5, with D possibly matching TRBD2 (5 bases). TRBV6-7 carries the ORF label, with uncertain function. Deletions cut 4 bases from V and 5 bases from J, with 11 bases between. CDR3 length: 13 residues. The CDR3: CASSLSRTETQYF. CDR3 nucleotides: TGTGCCAGCAGTTTATCAAGGACTGAGACCCAGTACTTC.

The chain has TRBV5-1 and TRBJ2-2, with D hard to call. V shed 1 base and J shed 3 bases, with 10 bases lying between them. This CDR3 contains 15 residues. Germline CDR1 and CDR2: SGHRS and YFSETQ. CDR3 in amino acids: CASSLNRAYTGELFF. CDR3 in DNA: TGCGCCAGCAGCTTGAACCGGGCCTACACCGGGGAGCTGTTTTTT.

The chain employs TRBV2 and TRBJ2-7, with 14 bases fitting TRBD2. The CDR3 sequence is 15 residues long. Germline CDR1 SNHLY, CDR2 FYNNEI. The V segment lost 6 bases and the J segment 5 bases; nucleotides outside the gene matches: 6. Written as DNA, the CDR3 is TGTGCCAGCAGGGGACTAGCGGGAGTTGAGGACGAGCAGTACTTC. Residues: CASRGLAGVEDEQYF.

CDR3 DNA sequence: TGTGCCAGCAGTTACGGGACAGGGGAGGACAATGAGCAGTTCTTC. Residues: CASSYGTGEDNEQFF. The chain couples TRBV6-5 to TRBJ2-1; 10 bases are a match to TRBD1. Trimming cost V 2 bases and J 5 bases; bases outside gene matches: 3. CDR3 length equals 15 residues. CDR1 MNHEY and CDR2 SVGAGI come from the germline V gene.

The rearrangement joins TRBV23-1 to TRBJ1-4; D remains unclear. TRBV23-1 is known as an ORF, though its function is uncertain. This CDR3 has 16 residues. Trimming took 2 bases from V and 5 from J, leaving 15 bases between them. CDR3 nucleotide sequence: TGCGCCAGCAGTCAACCTCTACGGGTGGGGAATGAAAAACTGTTTTTT. This translates into CASSQPLRVGNEKLFF.

The chain employs TRBV6-1 and TRBJ1-2; TRBD1 is a possible D gene (6 bases). Deletions cut 3 bases from V and 5 bases from J, with 16 bases between. Germline V gives CDR1 MNHNS, CDR2 SASEGT. The CDR3 covers 15 residues. The CDR3 loop is CASSESFRGGYGYTF. DNA for the CDR3: TGTGCCAGCAGTGAGTCCTTCAGGGGAGGGTATGGCTACACCTTC.

The chain joins TRBV7-3 to TRBJ2-2; 9 nucleotides match TRBD2. This CDR3 is built from 19 residues. The junction had 17 bases not matched to a gene; V was cut back by 5 bases and J by 4 bases. In germline, CDR1 is SGHTA, CDR2 FQGTGA. CDR3 sequence: CASSPPPGLAGVRTGELFF. The CDR3, as DNA: TGTGCCAGCAGCCCGCCCCCCGGTTTAGCGGGAGTGCGCACCGGGGAGCTGTTTTTT.

V gene TRBV7-2 combines with J gene TRBJ2-7; TRBD2 might be the D (6 bases). CDR3 length: 14 amino acids. The germline V gene encodes CDR1 SGHTA and CDR2 FQGNSA. The V gene lost 5 bases and the J gene lost 4 bases, with 15 bases spanning the gap. This chain's CDR3 is CASSPRGLKYEQYF. DNA of the CDR3: TGTGCCAGCAGCCCGAGGGGACTGAAATACGAGCAGTACTTC.

This clone was observed a few times. The chain recombines TRBV19 with TRBJ2-7; TRBD2 matches 10 bases. The CDR3 covers 15 residues. With 6 bases clipped from V and 7 bases from J, the junction kept 12 bases outside the gene matches. The V gene's germline CDR1 is LNHDA and CDR2 SQIVND (reference sequence). The CDR3 sequence: CASSPQLAGFGEQYF. The CDR3 DNA reads as TGTGCCAGTAGCCCGCAACTAGCGGGGTTTGGAGAGCAGTACTTC.

This clone was observed a handful of times. V usage is TRBV5-5 and J usage is TRBJ2-2; 10 bases line up with TRBD2. Germline V gives CDR1 SGHKS, CDR2 YYEKEE (reference sequence). The ends lost 4 bases at V and 5 bases at J; junction bases unmatched: 5. The CDR3 runs 15 residues. This CDR3 reads CASSTLAGVTGELFF. The CDR3 nucleotides read TGTGCCAGCAGCACCCTAGCGGGAGTGACCGGGGAGCTGTTTTTT.

A note on this clone: The identical CDR3 is also encoded by other nucleotide sequences in the sample. V gene TRBV19 combines with J gene TRBJ2-5; D not resolved. CDR1 and CDR2 from the germline V gene are LNHDA and SQIVND (reference sequence). The CDR3 runs to 13 residues. Trimming stripped 3 bases from V and 3 bases from J, with 8 bases between. The CDR3 nucleotides are TGTGCCAGTAGTATTAGTCGCGAAGAGACCCAGTACTTC. Amino acid sequence: CASSISREETQYF.

The V gene is TRBV7-3, the J gene TRBJ2-2; D gene ambiguous. Trimming removed 3 bases from V and 2 bases from J, with 7 bases in between. The CDR3 runs to 14 residues. Germline values: CDR1 SGHTA, CDR2 FQGTGA. The CDR3 nucleotides are TGTGCCAGCAGCTTGGCCCTAAACACCGGGGAGCTGTTTTTT. It is translated as CASSLALNTGELFF.

Details on this clone: The same CDR3 also results from other DNA sequences found in this sample. This chain connects TRBV18 to TRBJ2-5; D is undetermined. The CDR3 has 13 residues. In germline, CDR1 is KGHSH, CDR2 LQKENI. Trimming took 3 bases from V and 0 from J, leaving 5 bases between them. In nucleotides, the CDR3 is TGTGCCAGCTCACCCCCCAACCAAGAGACCCAGTACTTC. Its protein product is CASSPPNQETQYF.

The V and J genes are TRBV4-2 and TRBJ2-7; TRBD2 might be the D (6 bases). This CDR3 has 15 amino acids. CDR1 is LGHNA and CDR2 is YNFKEQ in the germline V gene. The ends were cut back, 1 base at V and 5 bases at J, with 15 bases in the middle. The CDR3 sequence is CASSQGPGDFHEQYF. The CDR3 DNA reads TGTGCCAGCAGCCAAGGCCCTGGGGACTTCCACGAGCAGTACTTC.

This clone was seen a handful of times. The chain carries TRBV19 and TRBJ2-7, with TRBD2 as a possible D gene (5 bases). Trimming left V 6 bases short and J 2 bases short, with 11 bases between. Germline V lookup: CDR1 LNHDA, CDR2 SQIVND (reference sequence). The CDR3 has 13 amino acids. The chain's CDR3 is CASSAGSTYEQYF. The CDR3 bases are TGTGCCAGTAGCGCGGGTTCCACCTACGAGCAGTACTTC.

This clone was counted once. The rearrangement uses TRBV4-1 and TRBJ1-2; 7 positions agree with TRBD1. Germline V gives CDR1 MGHRA, CDR2 YSYEKL. V shed 3 bases and J 3 bases; nucleotides not matched to a gene: 4. This CDR3 is built from 14 residues. The CDR3 DNA is TGCGCCAGCAGCCATCCAGGGGGTTACTATGGCTACACCTTC. This sequence encodes CASSHPGGYYGYTF.

This chain links TRBV25-1 with TRBJ1-3; D is undetermined. The CDR3 is 14 amino acids. V dropped 8 bases and J dropped 2 bases, with 13 bases sitting between them. The V gene's germline CDR1 is MGHDK and CDR2 SYGVNS. The CDR3 protein is CASSSWRAGNTIYF. In DNA, the CDR3 is TGTGCCAGCTCTTCGTGGAGAGCTGGAAACACCATATATTTT.